This entry lists 18 T cell receptor beta chains sequenced from one sample in a study of cytomegalovirus exposure and HLA in healthy donors. In the PCR, 60 Vbeta and 13 Jbeta primers were used. Repertoires were generated with immunoSEQ multiplex PCR, while TCRdb's copy carries only in-frame clones and drops some. The profile covers under 150,000 clones, with about 80% appearing a single time and around 5.8% taken by the ten largest. Sequencing was carried out using PBMCs. All receptors come from a woman aged 25-40 years in good health and CMV-seropositive.

The chain couples TRBV30 to TRBJ2-2; D is perhaps TRBD2 (6 bases). Germline values: CDR1 GTSNPN, CDR2 SVGIG (reference sequence). With 5 bases removed from V and 2 bases from J, the gap between germline ends came to 15 bases. The CDR3 runs 15 residues. In nucleotides, the CDR3 is TGTGCCTGGGGATCGGGGAGGCTCAACACCGGGGAGCTGTTTTTT. Protein product: CAWGSGRLNTGELFF.

V is TRBV6-5 and J is TRBJ1-6; TRBD1 might be the D (6 bases). Trimming removed 2 bases from V and 10 bases from J, with 12 bases in between. CDR1 MNHEY and CDR2 SVGAGI come from the germline V gene. The CDR3 length is 14 residues. DNA for the CDR3: TGTGCCAGCAGTTACACCTCAGGGGACTCACCCCTCCACTTT. Translating gives CASSYTSGDSPLHF.

The CDR3 nucleotides read TGTGCCAGCTCATCAATCACAGCAAACACTGAAGCTTTCTTT. This gives the protein CASSSITANTEAFF. This chain uses TRBV18 with TRBJ1-1; D ambiguous. This CDR3 is 14 amino acids long. CDR1 is KGHSH and CDR2 is LQKENI in the germline V gene. Trimming shortened V by 5 bases and J by 2 bases, and 12 bases separated the two germline ends.

In this sample, this clone turned up once. The V call is TRBV27, the J call TRBJ2-2; D is possibly TRBD1 (6 bases). Looked up from germline, CDR1 is MNHEY and CDR2 is SMNVEV (reference sequence). The V end was cut by 7 bases, the J end by 4 bases, with 19 bases between. This CDR3 is 16 amino acids long. CDR3 protein: CASTINRDTTTGELFF. In DNA form, the CDR3 reads TGTGCCAGCACCATAAACAGGGACACGACCACCGGGGAGCTGTTTTTT.

The chain couples TRBV5-1 to TRBJ2-1; 9 nucleotides align to TRBD2. V shed 9 bases, J shed 2 bases, and the junction held 9 bases outside the gene matches. The CDR3 consists of 15 residues. The germline V gene has CDR1 SGHRS and CDR2 YFSETQ. The CDR3 sequence: CATNVGGGAYNEQFF. CDR3 nucleotide sequence: TGCGCCACGAATGTGGGCGGGGGGGCCTACAATGAGCAGTTCTTC.

This clone appeared a few times. This chain joins TRBV6-6 and TRBJ1-5; no definite D call. Trimming took off 4 bases at V and 1 base at J, with 11 bases between the two ends. Germline CDR1 is MNHNY and CDR2 is SVGAGI (reference sequence). The CDR3 contains 15 residues. CDR3 nucleotide sequence: TGTGCCAGCAGTTCCCGGGGTATAAGCAATCAGCCCCAGCATTTT. This sequence encodes CASSSRGISNQPQHF.

The chain uses TRBV18 and TRBJ1-5, with a possible D match to TRBD1 (5 bases). The V end was cut by 1 base, the J end by 5 bases, with 15 bases between. This CDR3 has 16 amino acids. CDR1 and CDR2 (germline): KGHSH, LQKENI. CDR3 DNA: TGTGCCAGCTCACCACGGTCCGGGGGAGTGGATCAGCCCCAGCATTTT. Protein: CASSPRSGGVDQPQHF.

The chain recombines TRBV10-3 with TRBJ1-2, with D unresolved. V was clipped by 2 bases and J by 0 bases, with 10 bases between them. The CDR3 has 15 amino acids. Germline assignment: CDR1 ENHRY and CDR2 SYGVKD. The CDR3 DNA is TGTGCCATCAGTGAGGGAGGCTTAGCTAACTATGGCTACACCTTC. Amino acid sequence: CAISEGGLANYGYTF.

This clone was seen a handful of times. This rearrangement joins TRBV5-1 to TRBJ2-7; D gene uncertain. Trimming removed 0 bases from V and 2 bases from J, with 9 bases in between. CDR1 is SGHRS, CDR2 YFSETQ, per germline. The CDR3 sequence is 14 residues long. CDR3 protein: CASSLGQNTYEQYF. The CDR3 nucleotides read TGCGCCAGCAGCTTGGGTCAGAACACCTACGAGCAGTACTTC.

The sample holds a few counts of this clone. J is TRBJ2-1 and V is TRBV7-2, with TRBD2 matching 10 bases. The V gene end was trimmed by 4 bases and the J gene end by 9 bases; junction bases not matched to a gene: 6. CDR1 and CDR2 (germline): SGHTA, FQGNSA. This CDR3 comprises 14 residues. The CDR3 DNA follows: TGTGCCAGCAGCTCTCGGACTAGCGGTGGTGAGCAGTTCTTC. Residues: CASSSRTSGGEQFF.

The gene calls are TRBV9 and TRBJ2-1, with TRBD1 identical over 7 bases. Unmatched junction bases numbered 8, after V lost 1 base and J lost 7 bases. CDR3 size: 15 residues. Germline V lookup: CDR1 SGDLS, CDR2 YYNGEE. Here the CDR3 reads CASSVRQGKVNEQFF. CDR3 bases: TGTGCCAGCAGCGTAAGACAGGGAAAGGTGAATGAGCAGTTCTTC.

This chain links TRBV19 with TRBJ2-3, with D maybe TRBD1 (5 bases). Looked up from germline, CDR1 is LNHDA and CDR2 is SQIVND (reference sequence). With 5 bases removed from V and 3 bases from J, the gap between germline ends came to 18 bases. The CDR3 is 16 amino acids. The CDR3 nucleotides read TGTGCCAGTAGTTCACACAGGAGTTTGAATACAGATACGCAGTATTTT. Encoded protein: CASSSHRSLNTDTQYF. The whole variable domain, filled in from reference TRBV19 and TRBJ2-3, reads DGGITQSPKYLFRKEGQNVTLSCEQNLNHDAMYWYRQDPGQGLRLIYYSQIVNDFQKGDIAEGYSVSREKKESFPLTVTSAQKNPTAFYLCASSSHRSLNTDTQYFGPGTRLTVL.

The J gene is TRBJ1-6, the V gene TRBV5-6, with 7 bases that match TRBD1. Looked up from germline, CDR1 is SGHDT and CDR2 is YYEEEE. The trim removed 5 bases at V and 6 bases at J, leaving 8 bases unmatched. The CDR3 length is 15 residues. CDR3 region: CASRTLGQSNSPLHF. CDR3 DNA: TGTGCCAGCAGGACTTTGGGACAGAGTAATTCACCCCTCCACTTT.

The chain joins TRBV7-8 to TRBJ1-3; 9 bases align to TRBD1. Germline V gene data show CDR1 as SGHVS and CDR2 as FQNEAQ. V was clipped by 4 bases and J by 2 bases; unmatched bases: 15. This CDR3 comprises 19 residues. This chain's CDR3 is CASSSVGVTGGKAGNTIYF. CDR3 DNA: TGTGCCAGCAGCTCAGTCGGGGTGACAGGGGGGAAAGCTGGAAACACCATATATTTT.

The chain carries TRBV30 and TRBJ1-4; 11 nucleotides match TRBD1. The trim removed 5 bases at V and 2 bases at J, leaving 4 bases unmatched. The CDR3 is 15 amino acids. Germline V CDR1 and CDR2: GTSNPN, SVGIG (reference sequence). CDR3 in amino acids: CAWGTGGDTNEKLFF. In nucleotides, the CDR3 is TGTGCCTGGGGGACAGGGGGGGACACTAATGAAAAACTGTTTTTT.

As to this clone: This sample includes further DNA sequences coding for the same CDR3. The V gene is TRBV18, the J gene TRBJ1-2; D gene uncertain. CDR3 length: 13 amino acids. CDR1 is KGHSH, CDR2 LQKENI, per germline. V was trimmed by 0 bases and J by 3 bases, leaving 5 bases between them. The chain's CDR3 is CASSPPEYYGYTF. CDR3 bases: TGTGCCAGCTCACCACCGGAGTACTATGGCTACACCTTC.

The chain links TRBV19 to TRBJ1-2; possibly TRBD1 for D (5 bases). Germline-derived CDR1 and CDR2 are LNHDA and SQIVND (reference sequence). Trimming removed 8 bases at V and 7 bases at J, with 17 bases between. The CDR3 has 13 amino acids. The CDR3 spells CASGLGAGGGYTF. CDR3 coding DNA: TGTGCCAGTGGCTTAGGGGCCGGGGGTGGCTACACCTTC. Full variable domain (missing parts from reference TRBV19 and TRBJ1-2): DGGITQSPKYLFRKEGQNVTLSCEQNLNHDAMYWYRQDPGQGLRLIYYSQIVNDFQKGDIAEGYSVSREKKESFPLTVTSAQKNPTAFYLCASGLGAGGGYTFGSGTRLTVV.

To note about this clone: At the DNA level, this CDR3 is encoded by other sequences in the same sample as well. The rearrangement uses TRBV19 and TRBJ2-7; TRBD1 matches at 8 bases. This CDR3 spans 14 amino acids. The ends lost 5 bases at V and 3 bases at J; junction bases unmatched: 6. Germline values: CDR1 LNHDA, CDR2 SQIVND (reference sequence). The CDR3 loop reads CASSPGQGFYEQYF. DNA for the CDR3: TGTGCCAGTAGTCCCGGACAGGGTTTCTACGAGCAGTACTTC.